A single sample gave rise to the 21 T cell receptor beta chains below, sequenced in a study of shared clonotypes between healthy human individuals. Terminally differentiated effector memory CD45RA+ cells were left out of the naive CD8 fraction, which was CD45RO-negative and positively selected for CCR7. Repertoires were generated with immunoSEQ multiplex PCR, while TCRdb's copy carries only in-frame clones and drops some. Seen here are about 2 million clones, approximately 94% observed once, and the top ten hold approximately 1.2%. Material for sequencing was naive CD8+ T cells sorted from blood. The receptors were gathered from a young man in good health.

Concerning this clone itself: The same CDR3 can be traced to other DNA sequences in this sample. DNA of the CDR3: TGTGCCAGCAGCTTAGGGACGGGGACCTACGAGCAGTACTTC. It codes for CASSLGTGTYEQYF. The chain combines TRBV5-4 with TRBJ2-7, with D perhaps matching TRBD1 or TRBD2 (5 bases each). Looked up from germline, CDR1 is SGHNT and CDR2 is YYREEE (reference sequence). There are 14 residues in the CDR3. Trimming removed 2 bases from V and 2 bases from J, with 11 bases in between.

This sequence joins TRBV7-9 and TRBJ2-1; D gene ambiguous. This CDR3 contains 19 residues. Per germline, CDR1 SEHNR and CDR2 FQNEAQ (reference sequence). V dropped 5 bases and J dropped 5 bases, with 28 bases sitting between them. CDR3 DNA sequence: TGTGCCAGCAGCGCCCGGAAGGCGGCGGAGCACCCGTCCCACAATGAGCAGTTCTTC. It yields the protein CASSARKAAEHPSHNEQFF.

This clone was seen only once. Within the sample, other DNA sequences also encode this same CDR3. The chain uses TRBV27 and TRBJ2-7; 7 nucleotides line up with TRBD2. J gave up 3 bases and V 2 bases, and 4 bases lay outside the gene matches. CDR1 is MNHEY, CDR2 SMNVEV, per germline (reference sequence). The length of the CDR3 is 14 residues. The CDR3 DNA sequence: TGTGCCAGCAGTTTAGGCAGGGAGGGCTACGAGCAGTACTTC. This encodes CASSLGREGYEQYF.

This chain connects TRBV4-2 to TRBJ2-3; no reliable D call. The CDR3 consists of 15 residues. In germline, CDR1 is LGHNA, CDR2 YNFKEQ. Trimming shortened V by 0 bases and J by 4 bases, and 11 bases separated the two germline ends. The CDR3 reads CASSQEVGAADTQYF. As DNA, the CDR3 is TGTGCCAGCAGCCAAGAGGTGGGCGCGGCAGATACGCAGTATTTT.

This clone occurred once. The chain links TRBV27 to TRBJ2-1; 10 bases agree with TRBD2. After removal of 2 bases from V and 10 bases from J, the junction contained 11 bases not matched to a gene. The germline V gene encodes CDR1 MNHEY and CDR2 SMNVEV (reference sequence). CDR3 size: 16 residues. The CDR3 is CASSLNGLAGEKEQFF. The DNA for the CDR3 is TGTGCCAGCAGTTTAAATGGGCTAGCGGGAGAAAAGGAGCAGTTCTTC.

The CDR3, as DNA: TGCGCCAGCAGCCAAGATGAAGACGAGAGCTCCTACGAGCAGTACTTC. It encodes CASSQDEDESSYEQYF. The V gene is TRBV4-3, the J gene TRBJ2-7; D gene ambiguous. CDR1 is LGHNA and CDR2 is YSLEER in the germline V gene. The CDR3 spans 16 residues. V lost 0 bases, J lost 0 bases, and 12 bases lay in between.

In this sample, this clone turned up once. The chain joins TRBV4-3 to TRBJ2-7, with 7 bases identical to TRBD2. After removal of 0 bases from V and 1 base from J, the junction contained 9 bases not matched to a gene. Germline V lookup: CDR1 LGHNA, CDR2 YSLEER. The length of the CDR3 is 17 residues. The CDR3 reads CASSQEVGWDYSYEQYF. The CDR3 coding sequence is TGCGCCAGCAGCCAAGAAGTAGGGTGGGACTATTCCTACGAGCAGTACTTC.

For this clone: The sample carries other DNA sequences with the same CDR3. CDR3: CASSLDSPYEQYF. In DNA, the CDR3 is TGTGCCAGCAGCTTGGACAGTCCCTACGAGCAGTACTTC. This chain connects TRBV7-9 to TRBJ2-7, with a tentative D call TRBD1 (6 bases). Between the trimmed V and J ends, which lost 3 bases and 2 bases, there was a span of 8 bases. Per the germline V gene, CDR1 is SEHNR and CDR2 is FQNEAQ (reference sequence). The CDR3 is 13 residues long.

This rearrangement joins TRBV13 to TRBJ2-7; no definite D call. CDR3 length equals 16 residues. With 5 bases removed from V and 0 bases from J, the gap between germline ends came to 17 bases. From germline, CDR1 is PRHDT and CDR2 FYEKMQ (reference sequence). The CDR3, as DNA: TGTGCCAGCAGCACTACGACACCCGTGAGCTCCTACGAGCAGTACTTC. Its translation is CASSTTTPVSSYEQYF.

This clone was found once. The CDR3 DNA reads as TGCGCCAGCAGTCTTGTAGGGCCGGAGACTGAAGCTTTCTTT. Residues: CASSLVGPETEAFF. The chain uses TRBV5-1 and TRBJ1-1; no clear D gene. V lost 5 bases and J lost 5, with 16 bases in between. The CDR3 runs 14 residues. Looked up from germline, CDR1 is SGHRS and CDR2 is YFSETQ.

The rearrangement links TRBV7-9 to TRBJ2-1; D is uncertain. V was cut by 5 bases and J by 5 bases, with 13 bases left in between. The V gene's germline CDR1 is SEHNR and CDR2 FQNEAQ (reference sequence). This CDR3 contains 14 residues. The CDR3 loop reads CASSQLARDNEQFF. CDR3 sequence (DNA): TGTGCCAGCAGCCAGCTCGCACGGGACAATGAGCAGTTCTTC.

The V and J genes are TRBV27 and TRBJ2-1; 10 bases are shared with TRBD2. CDR3 length: 16 amino acids. CDR1 MNHEY and CDR2 SMNVEV come from the germline V gene (reference sequence). J lost 5 bases, V lost 2 bases, and 6 bases had no gene match. In nucleotides, the CDR3 is TGTGCCAGCAGTTTACAGCGGGAGGGATGGGACAATGAGCAGTTCTTC. This translates into CASSLQREGWDNEQFF.

The genes are TRBV7-9 and TRBJ2-7, with 7 bases fitting TRBD1. The V gene's germline CDR1 is SEHNR and CDR2 FQNEAQ (reference sequence). The junction had 14 bases not matched to a gene; V was cut back by 5 bases and J by 1 base. This CDR3 contains 17 residues. This CDR3 reads CASSPLWGQTISYEQYF. CDR3 nucleotides: TGTGCCAGCAGCCCATTGTGGGGACAGACAATATCCTACGAGCAGTACTTC.

This clone is a singleton in its sample. CDR3 sequence (DNA): TGTGCCAGCAGCTTATGGGCCCCGGAGGAATATGGCTACACCTTC. Translated: CASSLWAPEEYGYTF. The chain is built from TRBV7-9 and TRBJ1-2; unclear D gene. The V gene's germline CDR1 is SEHNR and CDR2 FQNEAQ (reference sequence). V lost 2 bases to trimming and J lost 5 bases, with 15 bases between them. The CDR3 loop spans 15 amino acids.

As concerns this clone: Other DNA sequences in the same sample also yield this CDR3. The chain has TRBV9 and TRBJ2-7, with D perhaps TRBD1 or TRBD2 (5 bases each). V lost 0 bases to trimming and J lost 2 bases, with 9 bases between them. The length of the CDR3 is 14 residues. Germline loops: CDR1 SGDLS, CDR2 YYNGEE. As DNA, the CDR3 is TGTGCCAGCAGCGTAGGGGACCCACCCTACGAGCAGTACTTC. This translates into CASSVGDPPYEQYF. Full variable domain (missing parts from reference TRBV9 and TRBJ2-7): DSGVTQTPKHLITATGQRVTLRCSPRSGDLSVYWYQQSLDQGLQFLIQYYNGEERAKGNILERFSAQQFPDLHSELNLSSLELGDSALYFCASSVGDPPYEQYFGPGTRLTVT.

The chain is built from TRBV10-3 and TRBJ1-1, with 7 bases fitting TRBD1. Trimming removed 0 bases from V and 2 bases from J; junction bases left unmatched: 6. Germline V gene lookup returns CDR1 ENHRY and CDR2 SYGVKD. This CDR3 is 16 amino acids long. The CDR3 reads CAISESGDRVNTEAFF. The CDR3 DNA is TGTGCCATCAGTGAGTCGGGAGACAGGGTTAACACTGAAGCTTTCTTT.

The genes are TRBV7-2 and TRBJ1-5; D is unclear. This CDR3 is built from 14 residues. Germline CDR1 and CDR2: SGHTA and FQGNSA. V was trimmed by 5 bases and J by 2 bases, leaving 10 bases between them. The CDR3: CASSLIRGNQPQHF. Written as DNA, the CDR3 is TGTGCCAGCAGCCTCATACGGGGCAATCAGCCCCAGCATTTT.

This rearrangement joins TRBV9 to TRBJ1-1; D perhaps matches TRBD1 (5 bases). Per the germline V gene, CDR1 is SGDLS and CDR2 is YYNGEE. The CDR3 consists of 13 residues. V lost 4 bases and J lost 6, with 13 bases in between. CDR3 nucleotide sequence: TGTGCCAGCAGCCCCCGCGGGGGAGCTGAAGCTTTCTTT. It encodes CASSPRGGAEAFF.

CDR3 amino acids: CASSVGASGFYEQYF. The CDR3 coding sequence is TGTGCCAGCAGCGTAGGTGCTAGCGGGTTTTACGAGCAGTACTTC. This chain links TRBV9 with TRBJ2-7, with 8 bases identical to TRBD2. This CDR3 is built from 15 residues. Germline CDR1 reads SGDLS; CDR2 reads YYNGEE. V lost 0 bases to trimming and J lost 4 bases; unmatched junction nucleotides: 6.

The V gene is TRBV19, the J gene TRBJ1-1, with 8 nucleotides matching TRBD1. V lost 10 bases, J lost 6 bases, and 7 bases stayed unmatched. The CDR3 spans 12 residues. CDR1 and CDR2 (germline): LNHDA, SQIVND (reference sequence). The CDR3 sequence is CATLDRGPEAFF. The CDR3 DNA reads TGTGCCACCTTAGACAGGGGCCCTGAAGCTTTCTTT.

The gene calls are TRBV28 and TRBJ2-7, with D perhaps TRBD1 (5 bases). The CDR3 runs to 13 residues. Germline-derived CDR1 and CDR2 are MDHEN and SYDVKM. V lost 5 bases and J lost 5, with 13 bases in between. CDR3 sequence: CASSLTQGDEQYF. The DNA of the CDR3 is TGTGCCAGCAGTCTAACTCAGGGTGACGAGCAGTACTTC. Full variable domain (remainder filled in from reference TRBV28 and TRBJ2-7): DVKVTQSSRYLVKRTGEKVFLECVQDMDHENMFWYRQDPGLGLRLIYFSYDVKMKEKGDIPEGYSVSREKKERFSLILESASTNQTSMYLCASSLTQGDEQYFGPGTRLTVT.